The 21 T cell receptor beta chains reported below all come from one sample, sequenced in a study of T cell responses to AZD1222 COVID-19 vaccine. Some clones are missing from TCRdb's copy, which holds only in-frame ones; the method was immunoSEQ multiplex PCR. Of roughly 200,000 clones listed, approximately 94% are singletons. The sample consisted of peripheral blood, taken on day 0 of MenACWY control vaccination. All receptors derive from an adult in good health.

CDR3 sequence (DNA): TGTGCCAGCAGCTTACAGGGAAACCGCCAAGAGACCCAGTACTTC. Its protein product is CASSLQGNRQETQYF. The chain employs TRBV7-8 and TRBJ2-5, with a weak D call TRBD1 (5 bases). CDR3 size: 15 residues. The V gene lost 2 bases and the J gene lost 1 base, with 11 bases spanning the gap. Germline V gives CDR1 SGHVS, CDR2 FQNEAQ.

This chain connects TRBV5-4 to TRBJ2-7; the match to TRBD2 covers 12 bases. The V gene's germline CDR1 is SGHNT and CDR2 YYREEE (reference sequence). The CDR3 covers 13 residues. J lost 11 bases, V lost 2 bases, and 5 bases had no gene match. CDR3 in amino acids: CASSFASGGAEYF. CDR3 in DNA: TGTGCCAGCAGCTTCGCTAGCGGGGGGGCGGAGTACTTC.

The rearrangement uses TRBV9 and TRBJ2-7, with D perhaps matching TRBD2 (7 bases). The germline gives CDR1 SGDLS, CDR2 YYNGEE. V lost 3 bases to trimming and J lost 12 bases, with 16 bases between them. This CDR3 has 12 residues. This chain's CDR3 is CASSADGGRRYF. For the CDR3, the DNA is TGTGCCAGCAGCGCAGACGGGGGGCGCAGGTACTTC.

Concerning this clone itself: Germline is not matched at one junction end, which may reflect a read error. This chain joins TRBV7-2 and TRBJ2-1; 13 bases are a match to TRBD2. The CDR3 sequence is 13 residues long. Germline lookup yields CDR1 SGHTA and CDR2 FQGNSA. CDR3 protein: CACRLAGGNEQFF. The CDR3 coding sequence is TGTGCCTGCAGACTAGCGGGGGGCAATGAGCAGTTCTTC.

The chain combines TRBV19 with TRBJ1-5; D possibly corresponds to TRBD1 (6 bases). The CDR3 contains 16 residues. Per germline, CDR1 LNHDA and CDR2 SQIVND (reference sequence). V shed 2 bases and J shed 2 bases, with 13 bases lying between them. The CDR3 is CASSIYPGEGNQPQHF. CDR3 in DNA: TGTGCCAGTAGTATATACCCAGGGGAAGGCAATCAGCCCCAGCATTTT.

The chain links TRBV28 to TRBJ2-3; D remains ambiguous. Looked up from germline, CDR1 is MDHEN and CDR2 is SYDVKM. V shed 3 bases and J shed 3 bases, with 10 bases lying between them. CDR3 length: 14 amino acids. The CDR3 region has the DNA TGTGCCAGCAGTTTGAGTGGCTCTACAGATACGCAGTATTTT. It specifies CASSLSGSTDTQYF.

The rearrangement uses TRBV12-3 or TRBV12-4 and TRBJ1-2; a weak D match, TRBD1 (5 bases). V lost 5 bases and J lost 4, with 8 bases in between. The CDR3 extends over 12 amino acids. CDR3 bases: TGTGCCAGCAGTGGAGACAGCTATGGCTACACCTTC. Protein: CASSGDSYGYTF.

The rearrangement joins TRBV7-2 to TRBJ1-3; no clear D gene. CDR1 is SGHTA and CDR2 is FQGNSA in the germline V gene. Trimming pared 0 bases from V and 3 bases from J, leaving 9 bases between. This CDR3 comprises 15 residues. The CDR3 bases are TGTGCCAGCAGCTTAGCCGGCCTAGTTGGAAACACCATATATTTT. Protein product: CASSLAGLVGNTIYF.

The chain joins TRBV30 to TRBJ1-4; no clear D. The CDR3 totals 14 residues. The germline V gene encodes CDR1 GTSNPN and CDR2 SVGIG (reference sequence). The V and J ends lost 2 bases and 0 bases respectively, with 7 bases between them. CDR3 residues: CAWSTGTTNEKLFF. The CDR3, as DNA: TGTGCCTGGAGTACCGGGACAACTAATGAAAAACTGTTTTTT.

In this sample, this clone turned up a few times. This sequence joins TRBV10-2 and TRBJ2-7; no clear D gene. V lost 7 bases and J 6 bases, leaving 10 bases between the germline ends. The CDR3 loop spans 11 amino acids. Germline-derived CDR1 and CDR2 are WSHSY and SAAADI. This CDR3 is CASTGSSEQYF. DNA for the CDR3: TGCGCCAGCACTGGATCATCCGAGCAGTACTTC.

The chain is built from TRBV7-2 and TRBJ2-3; 9 bases line up with TRBD2. The germline gives CDR1 SGHTA, CDR2 FQGNSA. The V segment lost 1 base and the J segment 6 bases; nucleotides outside the gene matches: 11. The CDR3 runs 17 residues. CDR3 region: CASSLGPPAGGQDTQYF. As DNA, the CDR3 is TGTGCCAGCAGCTTAGGCCCCCCAGCGGGGGGACAGGATACGCAGTATTTT.

J is TRBJ1-1 and V is TRBV5-4; no reliable D call. The V gene's germline CDR1 is SGHNT and CDR2 YYREEE (reference sequence). The CDR3 spans 14 residues. The V gene lost 4 bases and the J gene lost 10 bases, with 20 bases spanning the gap. The chain's CDR3 is CASSAPRAGEGAFF. The CDR3, as DNA: TGTGCCAGCAGCGCACCCCGGGCCGGTGAAGGAGCTTTCTTT. The variable domain in full, with the rest retrieved from reference TRBV5-4 and TRBJ1-1, is ETGVTQSPTHLIKTRGQQVTLRCSSQSGHNTVSWYQQALGQGPQFIFQYYREEENGRGNFPPRFSGLQFPNYSSELNVNALELDDSALYLCASSAPRAGEGAFFGQGTRLTVV.

V and J are TRBV19 and TRBJ1-2; D remains ambiguous. The germline V gene encodes CDR1 LNHDA and CDR2 SQIVND (reference sequence). CDR3 length: 12 residues. V lost 6 bases, J lost 4 bases, and 9 bases lay in between. As DNA, the CDR3 is TGTGCCAGTAGCGCGCGGATCTATGGCTACACCTTC. Its protein product is CASSARIYGYTF.

The chain couples TRBV11-3 to TRBJ1-1; perhaps TRBD1 as D (5 bases). V lost 5 bases and J lost 4, with 11 bases in between. Germline CDR1 SGHNT, CDR2 YENEEA. The CDR3 loop spans 13 amino acids. The CDR3 region is CASSRGGVTEAFF. In DNA form, the CDR3 reads TGTGCCAGCAGCCGTGGGGGGGTCACTGAAGCTTTCTTT.

The chain combines TRBV6-2 or TRBV6-3 with TRBJ2-7; weak D call: TRBD2 (5 bases). The CDR3 extends over 17 amino acids. Germline CDR1 is MNHEY and CDR2 is SVGEGT. Trimming removed 0 bases at V and 6 bases at J, with 21 bases between. Written as DNA, the CDR3 is TGTGCCAGCAGTTACTCGTTGGCTGGAGACTATCGGGCCGAGCAGTACTTC. Translation: CASSYSLAGDYRAEQYF.

CDR3 residues: CASSYSRTGFYNEQFF. The CDR3, as DNA: TGTGCCAGCAGTTACTCCCGGACAGGGTTCTACAATGAGCAGTTCTTC. This chain links TRBV6-5 with TRBJ2-1; TRBD1 matches at 8 bases. This CDR3 has 16 residues. Trimming took 0 bases from V and 3 from J; bases not matched to a gene: 4. The germline gives CDR1 MNHEY, CDR2 SVGAGI.

V usage is TRBV4-1 and J usage is TRBJ1-3; no firm D call. The CDR3 covers 15 residues. Germline V gene sequence: CDR1 MGHRA, CDR2 YSYEKL. The V and J ends lost 0 bases and 2 bases respectively, with 8 bases between them. CDR3 sequence (DNA): TGCGCCAGCAGCCAAGAGGGATTTGCTGGAAACACCATATATTTT. Translation gives CASSQEGFAGNTIYF.

J is TRBJ1-4 and V is TRBV2; maybe TRBD1 (5 bases). This CDR3 contains 15 residues. The V end lost 3 bases, the J end lost 3 bases, and 11 bases lay between the germline ends. CDR1 and CDR2 from the germline V gene are SNHLY and FYNNEI. CDR3 DNA: TGTGCCAGCAGTGACCCGACAGACCCTAATGAAAAACTGTTTTTT. This encodes CASSDPTDPNEKLFF.

This chain joins TRBV11-2 and TRBJ2-3; 10 bases align to TRBD1. CDR3 length: 15 residues. Germline values: CDR1 SGHAT, CDR2 FQNNGV. Trimming cost V 5 bases and J 4 bases; bases outside gene matches: 6. The CDR3 here is CASSHRDRGSDTQYF. Here the CDR3 DNA reads TGTGCCAGCAGCCACCGGGACAGGGGTTCAGATACGCAGTATTTT. The variable domain in full, with the rest retrieved from reference TRBV11-2 and TRBJ2-3, is EAGVAQSPRYKIIEKRQSVAFWCNPISGHATLYWYQQILGQGPKLLIQFQNNGVVDDSQLPKDRFSAERLKGVDSTLKIQPAKLEDSAVYLCASSHRDRGSDTQYFGPGTRLTVL.

V gene TRBV18 combines with J gene TRBJ1-1; D is possibly TRBD1 (6 bases). The germline gives CDR1 KGHSH, CDR2 LQKENI. Trimming removed 3 bases at V and 6 bases at J, with 17 bases between. CDR3 length: 15 amino acids. The CDR3 region is CASSPRAGDMAEAFF. CDR3 nucleotides: TGTGCCAGCTCACCTCGCGCAGGGGACATGGCTGAAGCTTTCTTT.

Only one count was recorded for this clone. The chain recombines TRBV6-4 with TRBJ1-1, with D possibly matching TRBD1 (6 bases). The CDR3 spans 14 residues. The ends were cut back, 9 bases at V and 4 bases at J, with 18 bases in the middle. From germline, CDR1 is MRHNA and CDR2 SNTAGT. In DNA, the CDR3 is TGTGCCAGGACTTTGAGGGGAGGGGGCACTGAAGCTTTCTTT. This translates into CARTLRGGGTEAFF.